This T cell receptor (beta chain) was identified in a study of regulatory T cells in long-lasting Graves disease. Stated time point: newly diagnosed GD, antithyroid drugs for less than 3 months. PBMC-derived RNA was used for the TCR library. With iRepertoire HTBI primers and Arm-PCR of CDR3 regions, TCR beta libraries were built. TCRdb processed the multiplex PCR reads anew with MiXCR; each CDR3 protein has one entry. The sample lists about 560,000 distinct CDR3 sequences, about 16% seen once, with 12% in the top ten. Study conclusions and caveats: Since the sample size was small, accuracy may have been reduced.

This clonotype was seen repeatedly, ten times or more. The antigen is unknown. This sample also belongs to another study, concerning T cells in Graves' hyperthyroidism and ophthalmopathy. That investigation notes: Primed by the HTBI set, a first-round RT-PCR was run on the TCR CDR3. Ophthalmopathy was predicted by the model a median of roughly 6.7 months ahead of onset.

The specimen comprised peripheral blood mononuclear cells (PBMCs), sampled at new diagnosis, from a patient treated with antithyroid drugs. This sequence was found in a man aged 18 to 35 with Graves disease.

CDR3 DNA: TGTGCCAGCAGTACCACAGAGTACAATGAGCAGTTCTTC. Protein: CASSTTEYNEQFF. The chain combines TRBV27 with TRBJ2-1; D is undetermined. V gave up 5 bases and J gave up 4 bases, with 9 bases separating them. This CDR3 spans 13 amino acids. Germline V gene sequence: CDR1 MNHEY, CDR2 SMNVEV (reference sequence).